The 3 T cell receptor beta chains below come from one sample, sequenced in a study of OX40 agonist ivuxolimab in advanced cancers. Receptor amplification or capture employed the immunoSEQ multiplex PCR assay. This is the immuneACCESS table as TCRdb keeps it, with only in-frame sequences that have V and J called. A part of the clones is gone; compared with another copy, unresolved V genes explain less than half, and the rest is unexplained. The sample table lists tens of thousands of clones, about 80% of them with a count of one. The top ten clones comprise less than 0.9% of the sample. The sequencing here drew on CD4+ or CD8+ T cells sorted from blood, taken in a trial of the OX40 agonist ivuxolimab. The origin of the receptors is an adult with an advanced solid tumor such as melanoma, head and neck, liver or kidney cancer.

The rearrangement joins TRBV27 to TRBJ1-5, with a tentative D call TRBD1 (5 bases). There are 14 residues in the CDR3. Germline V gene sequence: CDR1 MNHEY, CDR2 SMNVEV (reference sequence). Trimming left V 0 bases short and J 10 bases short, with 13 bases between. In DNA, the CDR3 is TGTGCCAGCAGTTTATCGATTGTAGGGACCCCCCAGCATTTT. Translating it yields CASSLSIVGTPQHF.

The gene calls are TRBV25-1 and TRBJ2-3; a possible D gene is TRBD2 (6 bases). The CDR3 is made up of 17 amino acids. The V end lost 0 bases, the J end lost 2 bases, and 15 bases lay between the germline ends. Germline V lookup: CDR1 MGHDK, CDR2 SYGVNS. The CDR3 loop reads CASSEYRLGGSTDTQYF. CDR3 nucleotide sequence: TGTGCCAGCAGTGAATATAGGCTGGGGGGATCCACAGATACGCAGTATTTT.

The CDR3 here is CASSGERRTEAFF. The CDR3 DNA is TGCGCCAGCAGCGGGGAGAGGAGGACTGAAGCTTTCTTT. This rearrangement joins TRBV10-1 to TRBJ1-1; no reliable D call. The CDR3 extends over 13 amino acids. V was pared by 6 bases and J by 5 bases, with 13 bases between. Germline-derived CDR1 and CDR2 are WNHNN and SYGVQD (reference sequence).